Below, 31 T cell receptor beta chains from the same sample are listed, as sequenced in a study of T cells in narcolepsy. Method: immunoSEQ multiplex PCR; TCRdb's copy keeps in-frame clones and lacks some. The top ten clones hold 9.5% to 15% of a sample with around 26,000 clones, approximately 62% of them seen once. The sample consisted of memory (CD45RA-) CD4+ T cells from blood. These receptors were collected from a human donor in good health.

This sequence joins TRBV6-1 and TRBJ2-6, with a tentative D call TRBD2 (5 bases). The CDR3 consists of 15 residues. With 2 bases removed from V and 2 bases from J, the gap between germline ends came to 7 bases. The germline V gene encodes CDR1 MNHNS and CDR2 SASEGT. The CDR3 is CASSERGTGANVLTF. The CDR3 DNA follows: TGTGCCAGCAGTGAAAGAGGGACTGGGGCCAACGTCCTGACTTTC.

The J gene is TRBJ2-7, the V gene TRBV19; perhaps TRBD1 as D (6 bases). CDR1 and CDR2 (germline): LNHDA, SQIVND (reference sequence). The CDR3 spans 13 residues. V shed 4 bases and J shed 5 bases, with 12 bases lying between them. CDR3 in amino acids: CASSSPNRDEQYF. The CDR3 coding sequence is TGTGCCAGTAGTAGCCCAAACAGGGACGAGCAGTACTTC.

The V call is TRBV15, the J call TRBJ1-5; possibly TRBD1 for D (6 bases). The CDR3 totals 15 residues. The germline gives CDR1 LNHNV, CDR2 YYDKDF (reference sequence). V gave up 6 bases and J gave up 3 bases, with 15 bases separating them. CDR3 sequence: CATSGGRAHNQPQHF. As DNA, the CDR3 is TGTGCCACCAGTGGGGGGCGTGCTCACAATCAGCCCCAGCATTTT. The entire variable domain, with the rest obtained from reference TRBV15 and TRBJ1-5, is as follows: DAMVIQNPRYQVTQFGKPVTLSCSQTLNHNVMYWYQQKSSQAPKLLFHYYDKDFNNEADTPDNFQSRRPNTSFCFLDIRSPGLGDTAMYLCATSGGRAHNQPQHFGDGTRLSIL.

The V gene is TRBV6-5, the J gene TRBJ1-2; tentatively, D is TRBD1 (5 bases). The CDR3 totals 14 residues. Germline values: CDR1 MNHEY, CDR2 SVGAGI. V lost 1 base and J lost 7, with 13 bases in between. CDR3: CASSYLRQGGGYTF. In nucleotides, the CDR3 is TGTGCCAGCAGTTACTTGCGGCAGGGCGGTGGCTACACCTTC.

The chain combines TRBV29-1 with TRBJ2-7; D remains ambiguous. Germline V lookup: CDR1 SQVTM, CDR2 ANQGSEA. The CDR3 has 11 residues. Trimming removed 7 bases from V and 8 bases from J, with 15 bases in between. The CDR3 sequence: CSATLSDQQYF. Written as DNA, the CDR3 is TGCAGCGCCACCCTTAGTGACCAGCAGTACTTC.

The V and J genes are TRBV6-1 and TRBJ1-1, with no clear D. Germline V lookup: CDR1 MNHNS, CDR2 SASEGT. The CDR3 consists of 13 residues. Trimming left V 7 bases short and J 9 bases short, with 18 bases between. DNA for the CDR3: TGTGCCAGCACCCTTGAGACGAACCTACAAGCTTTCTTT. This translates into CASTLETNLQAFF.

The J gene is TRBJ2-3, the V gene TRBV2; D not resolved. V lost 7 bases and J lost 6, with 11 bases in between. Germline V CDR1 and CDR2: SNHLY, FYNNEI. The CDR3 contains 12 residues. CDR3 coding DNA: TGTGCCAGCAAGTCTCATAGCGATACGCAGTATTTT. Residues: CASKSHSDTQYF.

V usage is TRBV7-2 and J usage is TRBJ2-7; D not certain. V was trimmed by 1 base and J by 0 bases, leaving 16 bases between them. CDR3 length equals 17 residues. Germline V lookup: CDR1 SGHTA, CDR2 FQGNSA. The CDR3 protein is CASSLGQVGPNSYEQYF. For the CDR3, the DNA is TGTGCCAGCAGCTTAGGGCAAGTGGGCCCCAACTCCTACGAGCAGTACTTC.

The V call is TRBV7-9, the J call TRBJ1-1; perhaps TRBD1 as D (5 bases). V was shortened by 5 bases and J by 10 bases, with 17 bases between the two germline ends. CDR3 length equals 13 residues. Germline V gene lookup returns CDR1 SEHNR and CDR2 FQNEAQ (reference sequence). Written as DNA, the CDR3 is TGTGCCAGCAGCGCAAGCCAAGGGACGCGAGCTTTCTTT. It is translated as CASSASQGTRAFF.

This sequence joins TRBV9 and TRBJ2-6; no clear D gene. The germline V and J ends were trimmed by 4 bases and 4 bases, with 18 bases remaining between them. This CDR3 is built from 17 residues. The germline V gene has CDR1 SGDLS and CDR2 YYNGEE. The CDR3 DNA sequence: TGTGCCAGCAGCCCCCTAGGTGGGAAATCCGGGGCCAACGTCCTGACTTTC. This encodes CASSPLGGKSGANVLTF.

J is TRBJ1-2 and V is TRBV11-2, with D tentatively TRBD1 (5 bases). The CDR3 is 14 residues long. CDR1 is SGHAT and CDR2 is FQNNGV in the germline V gene. Trimming stripped 3 bases from V and 7 bases from J, with 15 bases between. The CDR3 here is CASSFSRGGGGYTF. CDR3 nucleotide sequence: TGTGCCAGCAGCTTCTCCCGGGGGGGTGGTGGCTACACCTTC.

The J gene is TRBJ2-2, the V gene TRBV29-1, with D possibly being TRBD1 (5 bases). The CDR3 is made up of 13 amino acids. V lost 7 bases and J lost 1, with 10 bases in between. In germline, CDR1 is SQVTM, CDR2 ANQGSEA. Here the CDR3 reads CSADTGNTGELFF. CDR3 sequence (DNA): TGCAGCGCTGATACAGGGAACACCGGGGAGCTGTTTTTT.

This chain uses TRBV7-6 with TRBJ2-7, with D possibly matching TRBD2 (6 bases). This CDR3 has 12 amino acids. Trimming left V 4 bases short and J 3 bases short, with 7 bases between. Germline V gene sequence: CDR1 SGHVS, CDR2 FNYEAQ. As DNA, the CDR3 is TGTGCCAGCAGCTCGGGGGACTACGAGCAGTACTTC. Its translation: CASSSGDYEQYF.

This chain uses TRBV7-8 with TRBJ2-2; no firm D call. Germline CDR1 SGHVS, CDR2 FQNEAQ. Trimming pared 2 bases from V and 8 bases from J, leaving 6 bases between. This CDR3 has 12 residues. The CDR3 loop reads CASSLSGGELFF. The CDR3 DNA reads TGTGCCAGCAGCTTAAGTGGAGGGGAGCTGTTTTTT. Combining the CDR3 with reference TRBV7-8 and TRBJ2-2 gives the whole variable domain GAGVSQSPRYKVAKRGQDVALRCDPISGHVSLFWYQQALGQGPEFLTYFQNEAQLDKSGLPSDRFFAERPEGSVSTLKIQRTQQEDSAVYLCASSLSGGELFFGEGSRLTVL.

This clone was seen a single time. The V call is TRBV25-1, the J call TRBJ2-1; 10 bases map to TRBD2. Germline V CDR1 and CDR2: MGHDK, SYGVNS. Trimming cost V 2 bases and J 7 bases; bases outside gene matches: 8. The CDR3 sequence is 16 residues long. The CDR3: CASSERRLAGANEQFF. The CDR3, as DNA: TGTGCCAGCAGTGAACGGCGGCTAGCGGGGGCTAATGAGCAGTTCTTC.

The chain has TRBV6-6 and TRBJ2-7, with TRBD1 identical over 8 bases. This CDR3 has 13 residues. The V segment lost 5 bases and the J segment 7 bases; nucleotides outside the gene matches: 7. Germline V lookup: CDR1 MNHNY, CDR2 SVGAGI (reference sequence). The CDR3 protein is CASSKQGASEQYF. The CDR3 DNA sequence: TGTGCCAGCAGTAAGCAGGGGGCGAGTGAGCAGTACTTC.

V is TRBV28 and J is TRBJ1-4; D is uncertain. Germline loops: CDR1 MDHEN, CDR2 SYDVKM. CDR3 size: 15 residues. The ends were cut back, 8 bases at V and 7 bases at J, with 20 bases in the middle. The CDR3 protein is CASGDRLVEGEKLFF. The CDR3 region has the DNA TGTGCCAGCGGGGATCGTCTGGTTGAGGGTGAAAAACTGTTTTTT.

This clone was detected a few times. The chain employs TRBV7-2 and TRBJ1-5; no reliable D call. The CDR3 runs 12 residues. The germline V gene encodes CDR1 SGHTA and CDR2 FQGNSA. The V gene lost 2 bases and the J gene lost 7 bases, with 6 bases spanning the gap. DNA for the CDR3: TGTGCCAGCAGCTTACGCGGGCAGCCCCAGCATTTT. It yields the protein CASSLRGQPQHF. The variable domain in full, with the rest retrieved from reference TRBV7-2 and TRBJ1-5, is GAGVSQSPSNKVTEKGKDVELRCDPISGHTALYWYRQSLGQGLEFLIYFQGNSAPDKSGLPSDRFSAERTGGSVSTLTIQRTQQEDSAVYLCASSLRGQPQHFGDGTRLSIL.

J is TRBJ2-3 and V is TRBV5-6, with D uncertain. Looked up from germline, CDR1 is SGHDT and CDR2 is YYEEEE. This CDR3 has 15 amino acids. Trimming cost V 4 bases and J 3 bases, with 15 bases left between them. The CDR3 loop reads CASSLLSRRTDTQYF. The DNA for the CDR3 is TGTGCCAGCAGCCTCCTCTCCAGACGAACAGATACGCAGTATTTT.

There are a few counts of this clone. This chain joins TRBV30 and TRBJ1-1; D may be TRBD1 (5 bases). Germline V gene lookup returns CDR1 GTSNPN and CDR2 SVGIG (reference sequence). The CDR3 has 12 amino acids. Trimming stripped 3 bases from V and 2 bases from J, with 7 bases between. The CDR3 nucleotides are TGTGCCTGGAGGAGGGGAAACACTGAAGCTTTCTTT. Protein: CAWRRGNTEAFF.

The chain carries TRBV7-3 and TRBJ2-2, with D hard to call. CDR1 and CDR2 from the germline V gene are SGHTA and FQGTGA. V lost 4 bases and J 0 bases, leaving 3 bases between the germline ends. The CDR3 contains 13 residues. The CDR3 spells CASSSTNTGELFF. The CDR3 DNA follows: TGTGCCAGCAGCTCCACGAACACCGGGGAGCTGTTTTTT.

The gene calls are TRBV29-1 and TRBJ2-7; D possibly uses TRBD1 or TRBD2 (5 bases each). There are 12 residues in the CDR3. The germline gives CDR1 SQVTM, CDR2 ANQGSEA. V was pared by 7 bases and J by 4 bases, with 14 bases between. Written as DNA, the CDR3 is TGCAGCGCGCACGGGAAGGGGTACGAGCAGTACTTC. Encoded protein: CSAHGKGYEQYF.

This clone was counted only a few times. V usage is TRBV4-1 and J usage is TRBJ2-3; 8 bases are shared with TRBD2. The length of the CDR3 is 15 residues. Unmatched junction bases numbered 5, after V lost 1 base and J lost 5 bases. Per the germline V gene, CDR1 is MGHRA and CDR2 is YSYEKL. CDR3 amino acids: CASSQGPGLEDTQYF. Written as DNA, the CDR3 is TGCGCCAGCAGCCAAGGGCCGGGACTAGAAGATACGCAGTATTTT.

The chain combines TRBV11-3 with TRBJ2-1, with 9 bases matching TRBD2. V dropped 5 bases and J dropped 4; count of bases not matched to a gene: 6. This CDR3 is built from 15 residues. CDR1 and CDR2 from the germline V gene are SGHNT and YENEEA. CDR3 region: CASSPALAGYNEQFF. The CDR3 DNA is TGTGCCAGCAGCCCCGCTCTAGCGGGATACAATGAGCAGTTCTTC.

The V gene is TRBV28, the J gene TRBJ2-3; D is perhaps TRBD1 (5 bases). Germline CDR1 is MDHEN and CDR2 is SYDVKM. Trimming took off 6 bases at V and 0 bases at J, with 7 bases between the two ends. CDR3 length equals 13 residues. CDR3: CASRRQSTDTQYF. CDR3 DNA: TGTGCCAGCAGAAGACAGAGCACAGATACGCAGTATTTT.

The chain links TRBV5-6 to TRBJ2-2, with D unclear. CDR3 size: 14 residues. The germline V and J ends were trimmed by 2 bases and 6 bases, with 11 bases remaining between them. Germline CDR1 SGHDT, CDR2 YYEEEE. CDR3 DNA sequence: TGTGCCAGCAGCTTTGCCAGATCCGCCGGGGAGCTGTTTTTT. Its protein is CASSFARSAGELFF.

The V call is TRBV28, the J call TRBJ1-6; TRBD1 might be the D (6 bases). With 6 bases removed from V and 7 bases from J, the gap between germline ends came to 16 bases. Germline lookup yields CDR1 MDHEN and CDR2 SYDVKM. CDR3 length: 15 amino acids. The CDR3 here is CASRPPGQRNSPLHF. The CDR3 DNA sequence: TGTGCCAGCAGACCCCCCGGACAGAGGAATTCACCCCTCCACTTT.

This clone was detected only a few times. The J gene is TRBJ1-3, the V gene TRBV10-3, with 7 bases matching TRBD1. In germline, CDR1 is ENHRY, CDR2 SYGVKD. The V gene end was trimmed by 0 bases and the J gene end by 2 bases; junction bases not matched to a gene: 4. CDR3 length: 16 amino acids. The CDR3: CAISESLGTAGNTIYF. The DNA of the CDR3 is TGTGCCATCAGTGAGTCTCTCGGGACAGCTGGAAACACCATATATTTT.

The V call is TRBV19, the J call TRBJ1-2; D is uncertain. Trimming removed 4 bases at V and 5 bases at J, with 17 bases between. The CDR3 is made up of 15 amino acids. Germline V CDR1 and CDR2: LNHDA, SQIVND (reference sequence). CDR3 sequence (DNA): TGTGCCAGTAGTAAGAGGGAGACGCCTCAATATGGCTACACCTTC. This gives the protein CASSKRETPQYGYTF.

The chain carries TRBV10-3 and TRBJ2-3; 8 nucleotides line up with TRBD1. The CDR3 consists of 16 residues. CDR1 and CDR2 from the germline V gene are ENHRY and SYGVKD. V lost 2 bases, J lost 4 bases, and 8 bases stayed unmatched. CDR3 in amino acids: CAISEPRQGRPDTQYF. Here the CDR3 DNA reads TGTGCCATCAGTGAGCCCCGACAGGGGAGGCCAGATACGCAGTATTTT.

This clone was observed once. This chain joins TRBV19 and TRBJ2-2; 9 bases fit TRBD2. J lost 6 bases, V lost 10 bases, and 9 bases had no gene match. The CDR3 extends over 14 amino acids. Germline V gene lookup returns CDR1 LNHDA and CDR2 SQIVND (reference sequence). As DNA, the CDR3 is TGTGCCACCCGGGCTAGCGGGATAGCCGGGGAGCTGTTTTTT. Its translation: CATRASGIAGELFF.